These 10 T cell receptor beta chains share one sample of origin, sequenced in a study of cytomegalovirus exposure and HLA in healthy donors. Assay: immunoSEQ multiplex PCR; the TCRdb copy retains only in-frame clones and omits some. The data hold tens of thousands of clones, with over 85% observed a single time. The specimen sequenced was PBMCs. The receptors were sampled from a man in his late teens or twenties in good health and CMV-seronegative.

The rearrangement joins TRBV19 to TRBJ2-1; 10 nucleotides align to TRBD2. V shed 7 bases, J shed 8 bases, and the junction held 14 bases outside the gene matches. The germline CDR1 and CDR2 sequences are LNHDA and SQIVND (reference sequence). The CDR3 contains 16 residues. The CDR3 region is CASIQTPGLATHEQFF. DNA for the CDR3: TGTGCCAGTATACAAACTCCGGGACTAGCGACCCATGAGCAGTTCTTC.

The rearrangement uses TRBV28 and TRBJ2-7; D not resolved. The ends were cut back, 2 bases at V and 4 bases at J, with 6 bases in the middle. The CDR3 is made up of 12 amino acids. The germline V gene has CDR1 MDHEN and CDR2 SYDVKM. In nucleotides, the CDR3 is TGTGCCAGCAGTTTACTTCCGTACGAGCAGTACTTC. The encoded protein is CASSLLPYEQYF. The full variable domain, rest sourced from reference TRBV28 and TRBJ2-7, is DVKVTQSSRYLVKRTGEKVFLECVQDMDHENMFWYRQDPGLGLRLIYFSYDVKMKEKGDIPEGYSVSREKKERFSLILESASTNQTSMYLCASSLLPYEQYFGPGTRLTVT.

This clone showed up just a few times. This chain joins TRBV28 and TRBJ2-7; D may be TRBD2 (6 bases). This CDR3 has 15 residues. Germline loops: CDR1 MDHEN, CDR2 SYDVKM. Trimming cost V 2 bases and J 0 bases, with 11 bases left between them. CDR3 residues: CASSLRRDPSYEQYF. The CDR3 region has the DNA TGTGCCAGCAGTTTACGGCGGGACCCCTCCTACGAGCAGTACTTC. The entire variable domain, with the rest obtained from reference TRBV28 and TRBJ2-7, is as follows: DVKVTQSSRYLVKRTGEKVFLECVQDMDHENMFWYRQDPGLGLRLIYFSYDVKMKEKGDIPEGYSVSREKKERFSLILESASTNQTSMYLCASSLRRDPSYEQYFGPGTRLTVT.

The chain employs TRBV11-2 and TRBJ2-7, with 9 bases identical to TRBD2. V lost 5 bases, J lost 3 bases, and 8 bases stayed unmatched. Germline V lookup: CDR1 SGHAT, CDR2 FQNNGV. The CDR3 consists of 15 residues. This CDR3 is CASSPQTSGYYEQYF. The CDR3 DNA reads as TGTGCCAGCAGCCCCCAGACTAGCGGATACTACGAGCAGTACTTC.

This chain joins TRBV2 and TRBJ2-1; 7 nucleotides agree with TRBD1. With V trimmed by 8 bases and J by 7 bases, 11 bases remained unmatched. Germline V gene data show CDR1 as SNHLY and CDR2 as FYNNEI. This CDR3 spans 14 amino acids. CDR3 residues: CASGDSALVNEQFF. CDR3 nucleotides: TGTGCCAGCGGGGACAGTGCCCTAGTAAATGAGCAGTTCTTC.

The V and J genes are TRBV7-2 and TRBJ1-1; D remains unclear. CDR1 and CDR2 (germline): SGHTA, FQGNSA. The CDR3 runs to 13 residues. V lost 1 base and J 9 bases, leaving 12 bases between the germline ends. CDR3 sequence: CASSLVSSEKAFF. For the CDR3, the DNA is TGTGCCAGCAGCTTAGTTTCTTCGGAGAAAGCTTTCTTT.

The rearrangement joins TRBV29-1 to TRBJ1-2; D may be TRBD1 (5 bases). The CDR3 is made up of 12 amino acids. V was shortened by 4 bases and J by 6 bases, with 12 bases between the two germline ends. In germline, CDR1 is SQVTM, CDR2 ANQGSEA. The CDR3 bases are TGCAGCGTTGTCCCAGGGTGGGATGGCTACACCTTC. This gives the protein CSVVPGWDGYTF. Looking up the rest from reference TRBV29-1 and TRBJ1-2 gives the full variable domain: SAVISQKPSRDICQRGTSLTIQCQVDSQVTMMFWYRQQPGQSLTLIATANQGSEATYESGFVIDKFPISRPNLTFSTLTVSNMSPEDSSIYLCSVVPGWDGYTFGSGTRLTVV.

A single count supports this clone. This sequence joins TRBV9 and TRBJ2-3; 7 nucleotides match TRBD1. V was clipped by 3 bases and J by 4 bases; unmatched bases: 11. This CDR3 has 16 residues. Germline CDR1 is SGDLS and CDR2 is YYNGEE. In nucleotides, the CDR3 is TGTGCCAGCAGCGGACCGGGACGGACAGGCCCAGATACGCAGTATTTT. Its translation is CASSGPGRTGPDTQYF.

This clone was detected a few times. V gene TRBV10-3 combines with J gene TRBJ2-1; possible D gene TRBD1, 5 bases. The CDR3 is made up of 14 amino acids. Germline CDR1 and CDR2: ENHRY and SYGVKD. The V end was cut by 3 bases, the J end by 8 bases, with 14 bases between. The CDR3, as DNA: TGTGCCATCAGTGAAAGGCAGGGTGTCGATGAGCAGTTCTTC. This encodes CAISERQGVDEQFF.

In nucleotides, the CDR3 is TGTGCCAGCAGTTACGGAAGCGGGAGGGCCTGGGAGACCCAGTACTTC. This translates into CASSYGSGRAWETQYF. J is TRBJ2-5 and V is TRBV6-5, with 10 bases matching TRBD2. CDR3 length: 16 amino acids. Germline V lookup: CDR1 MNHEY, CDR2 SVGAGI. V dropped 2 bases and J dropped 5; count of bases not matched to a gene: 8.